Shown below are 26 T cell receptor beta chains from a single sample sequenced in a study of shared T cell receptors in the human thymus. TCRdb's copy holds only in-frame clones and misses some; the assay was immunoSEQ multiplex PCR. There are approximately 730,000 clones in the sample; 80% to 90% occur only once, and more than 0.008% lies in the top ten. Separately, the same data were catalogued under a study of human thymus T cells.

Specimen: thymocytes. The receptors were sampled from a girl in the first two years of life with a congenital heart defect.

The V call is TRBV28, the J call TRBJ1-6, with 7 bases that match TRBD1. The ends lost 1 base at V and 5 bases at J; junction bases unmatched: 14. The CDR3 length is 19 residues. CDR1 MDHEN and CDR2 SYDVKM come from the germline V gene. The CDR3 sequence: CASSLLVTKGATDNSPLHF. CDR3 coding DNA: TGTGCCAGCAGTTTATTGGTTACGAAGGGGGCGACGGATAATTCACCCCTCCACTTT.

This clone was seen a single time. The chain employs TRBV11-2 and TRBJ1-2; D is undetermined. This CDR3 is 15 amino acids long. V shed 5 bases and J shed 8 bases, with 21 bases lying between them. Germline CDR1 and CDR2: SGHAT and FQNNGV. DNA for the CDR3: TGTGCCAGCAGCCTAAGCGGCGGCGCCGATGGGGGCTACACCTTC. Its protein product is CASSLSGGADGGYTF. Filled out from reference TRBV11-2 and TRBJ1-2, the complete variable domain reads EAGVAQSPRYKIIEKRQSVAFWCNPISGHATLYWYQQILGQGPKLLIQFQNNGVVDDSQLPKDRFSAERLKGVDSTLKIQPAKLEDSAVYLCASSLSGGADGGYTFGSGTRLTVV.

A few counts support this clone. V usage is TRBV7-2 and J usage is TRBJ2-1; perhaps TRBD2 as D (5 bases). V was trimmed by 3 bases and J by 0 bases, leaving 9 bases between them. Germline CDR1 SGHTA, CDR2 FQGNSA. CDR3 length: 15 amino acids. The CDR3, as DNA: TGTGCCAGCAGCTTCTTGGGGAGCTCCTACAATGAGCAGTTCTTC. Protein: CASSFLGSSYNEQFF.

This chain uses TRBV19 with TRBJ1-1; 8 positions match TRBD1. The germline CDR1 and CDR2 sequences are LNHDA and SQIVND (reference sequence). The CDR3 is 15 amino acids. V trimming: 5 bases; J trimming: 4 bases; junction bases outside the gene matches: 9. The DNA for the CDR3 is TGTGCCAGTAGTGGTAGACAGGGGCGGACCACTGAAGCTTTCTTT. Residues: CASSGRQGRTTEAFF.

The chain links TRBV4-2 to TRBJ2-7; D possibly corresponds to TRBD2 (5 bases). Trimming cost V 0 bases and J 2 bases, with 11 bases left between them. The germline CDR1 and CDR2 sequences are LGHNA and YNFKEQ. The CDR3 is 15 amino acids. The chain's CDR3 is CASSQERGRPYEQYF. The CDR3 bases are TGTGCCAGCAGCCAAGAACGGGGTCGCCCCTACGAGCAGTACTTC.

The chain has TRBV29-1 and TRBJ1-4, with 7 nucleotides matching TRBD1. CDR1 is SQVTM, CDR2 ANQGSEA, per germline. The CDR3 is 13 residues long. The V segment lost 4 bases and the J segment 8 bases; nucleotides outside the gene matches: 7. CDR3 loop: CSVVTGIGEKLFF. CDR3 DNA sequence: TGCAGCGTTGTGACAGGGATTGGGGAAAAACTGTTTTTT.

The chain links TRBV2 to TRBJ1-1; 9 bases agree with TRBD1. V lost 3 bases, J lost 1 base, and 15 bases stayed unmatched. CDR1 and CDR2 (germline): SNHLY, FYNNEI. The CDR3 length is 19 residues. The CDR3 nucleotides are TGTGCCAGCAGTGAGGGTGACGGAGGGGACAGGGTGGCGAACACTGAAGCTTTCTTT. Encoded protein: CASSEGDGGDRVANTEAFF.

The V call is TRBV5-6, the J call TRBJ1-3; 8 bases agree with TRBD1. V lost 4 bases and J lost 3; bases outside the gene matches: 6. The CDR3 is made up of 15 amino acids. Germline V gives CDR1 SGHDT, CDR2 YYEEEE. This CDR3 reads CASSLTGAGGNTIYF. CDR3 DNA: TGTGCCAGCAGCCTGACAGGGGCGGGTGGAAACACCATATATTTT.

The CDR3 region has the DNA TGTGCTAGCCTCGATTGGAGTGTGAACACTGAAGCTTTCTTT. The encoded protein is CASLDWSVNTEAFF. The genes are TRBV12-5 and TRBJ1-1; unclear D gene. The CDR3 length is 14 residues. CDR1 and CDR2 (germline): LGHNT, FRNRAP. V lost 9 bases and J 0 bases, leaving 14 bases between the germline ends. The full variable domain, completed using reference TRBV12-5 and TRBJ1-1, is DARVTQTPRHKVTEMGQEVTMRCQPILGHNTVFWYRQTMMQGLELLAYFRNRAPLDDSGMPKDRFSAEMPDATLATLKIQPSEPRDSAVYFCASLDWSVNTEAFFGQGTRLTVV.

This clone has just one count. This sequence joins TRBV5-1 and TRBJ1-2; D possibly corresponds to TRBD1 (6 bases). Trimming removed 6 bases from V and 3 bases from J, with 21 bases in between. This CDR3 is built from 16 residues. Germline CDR1 SGHRS, CDR2 YFSETQ. Written as DNA, the CDR3 is TGCGCCAGCACCTATACTGACAGGACAAACTACTATGGCTACACCTTC. Protein product: CASTYTDRTNYYGYTF. Full variable domain (outside the CDR3, taken from reference TRBV5-1 and TRBJ1-2): KAGVTQTPRYLIKTRGQQVTLSCSPISGHRSVSWYQQTPGQGLQFLFEYFSETQRNKGNFPGRFSGRQFSNSRSEMNVSTLELGDSALYLCASTYTDRTNYYGYTFGSGTRLTVV.

The V gene is TRBV19, the J gene TRBJ2-7; D perhaps matches TRBD1 (7 bases). This CDR3 is 16 amino acids long. Germline assignment: CDR1 LNHDA and CDR2 SQIVND (reference sequence). Trimming removed 3 bases at V and 5 bases at J, with 20 bases between. The CDR3: CASSIAGGFPSHEQYF. CDR3 in DNA: TGTGCCAGTAGTATTGCAGGGGGGTTCCCGAGTCACGAGCAGTACTTC.

The J gene is TRBJ2-1, the V gene TRBV2; D remains ambiguous. Trimming stripped 6 bases from V and 1 base from J, with 13 bases between. CDR3 size: 15 residues. Germline lookup yields CDR1 SNHLY and CDR2 FYNNEI. CDR3 residues: CASSATYLSYNEQFF. The DNA of the CDR3 is TGTGCCAGCAGCGCCACGTACCTATCCTACAATGAGCAGTTCTTC.

The gene calls are TRBV28 and TRBJ2-7, with 9 bases identical to TRBD1. V lost 4 bases and J lost 2; bases outside the gene matches: 9. The CDR3 covers 16 residues. CDR1 is MDHEN and CDR2 is SYDVKM in the germline V gene. The chain's CDR3 is CASSSPRDRAPYEQYF. The CDR3 DNA sequence: TGTGCCAGCAGTTCTCCGAGGGACAGGGCCCCCTACGAGCAGTACTTC.

This clone was recorded once. This chain uses TRBV30 with TRBJ1-2; no definite D call. The CDR3 spans 11 residues. Germline-derived CDR1 and CDR2 are GTSNPN and SVGIG (reference sequence). V was shortened by 4 bases and J by 5 bases, with 8 bases between the two germline ends. The CDR3 sequence is CAWKRRYGYTF. DNA for the CDR3: TGTGCCTGGAAAAGGCGGTATGGCTACACCTTC.

For this clone: Given the absence of the conserved phenylalanine or tryptophan at the CDR3 end, a read error is likely. The gene calls are TRBV28 and TRBJ1-2; unclear D gene. Per germline, CDR1 MDHEN and CDR2 SYDVKM. The CDR3 is 15 amino acids. With 7 bases removed from V and 8 bases from J, the gap between germline ends came to 23 bases. CDR3 in amino acids: CASIPKYLKMRGYTL. The CDR3 bases are TGTGCCAGCATCCCCAAGTATCTAAAAATGAGAGGCTACACCCTC.

The chain joins TRBV6-5 to TRBJ2-5; a possible D gene is TRBD2 (5 bases). There are 14 residues in the CDR3. V was trimmed by 4 bases and J by 5 bases, leaving 14 bases between them. Germline V gene data show CDR1 as MNHEY and CDR2 as SVGAGI. CDR3 bases: TGTGCCAGCAGTTCCCGGACGGGGTCGGAGACCCAGTACTTC. It yields the protein CASSSRTGSETQYF.

This chain connects TRBV2 to TRBJ2-2; D may be TRBD1 (5 bases). This CDR3 has 16 amino acids. Germline V gene sequence: CDR1 SNHLY, CDR2 FYNNEI. V dropped 3 bases and J dropped 4 bases, with 15 bases sitting between them. The CDR3: CASSEIYRRPTGELFF. The CDR3 coding sequence is TGTGCCAGCAGTGAGATATACAGGAGACCCACCGGGGAGCTGTTTTTT. The whole variable domain, remainder taken from reference TRBV2 and TRBJ2-2, is EPEVTQTPSHQVTQMGQEVILRCVPISNHLYFYWYRQILGQKVEFLVSFYNNEISEKSEIFDDQFSVERPDGSNFTLKIRSTKLEDSAMYFCASSEIYRRPTGELFFGEGSRLTVL.

This chain connects TRBV7-2 to TRBJ2-1, with TRBD2 identical over 12 bases. Trimming at V came to 0 bases and at J to 8 bases, leaving 11 bases not matched to a gene. The germline CDR1 and CDR2 sequences are SGHTA and FQGNSA. This CDR3 is 18 amino acids long. This CDR3 reads CASSLARLAGGPGDEQFF. The DNA for the CDR3 is TGTGCCAGCAGCTTAGCGCGCCTAGCGGGGGGGCCAGGGGATGAGCAGTTCTTC.

The rearrangement joins TRBV6-4 to TRBJ2-3; D might be TRBD1 (5 bases). CDR1 and CDR2 (germline): MRHNA, SNTAGT. This CDR3 is built from 15 residues. The V end was cut by 0 bases, the J end by 5 bases, with 12 bases between. The CDR3 here is CASSDSDSLGDTQYF. The CDR3 region has the DNA TGTGCCAGCAGTGACTCCGACAGCTTGGGAGATACGCAGTATTTT.

The V gene is TRBV27, the J gene TRBJ1-6; 11 positions match TRBD1. Germline lookup yields CDR1 MNHEY and CDR2 SMNVEV (reference sequence). The CDR3 is 15 amino acids. With V trimmed by 2 bases and J by 10 bases, 4 bases remained unmatched. For the CDR3, the DNA is TGTGCCAGCAGTTTAGGGGACAGGGGGAACTCACCCCTCCACTTT. This translates into CASSLGDRGNSPLHF.

V gene TRBV27 combines with J gene TRBJ2-5; a weak D match, TRBD2 (6 bases). Germline CDR1 reads MNHEY; CDR2 reads SMNVEV (reference sequence). The V end lost 6 bases, the J end lost 5 bases, and 16 bases lay between the germline ends. CDR3 length: 14 residues. The CDR3 spells CASSGTGLLETQYF. The CDR3 region has the DNA TGTGCCAGCAGCGGGACTGGACTTTTGGAGACCCAGTACTTC.

The chain couples TRBV10-3 to TRBJ2-6; D remains unclear. The CDR3 has 17 amino acids. Trimming left V 0 bases short and J 0 bases short, with 9 bases between. CDR1 is ENHRY, CDR2 SYGVKD, per germline. DNA for the CDR3: TGTGCCATCAGTGAGTCGAACGGTTACTCTGGGGCCAACGTCCTGACTTTC. Protein sequence: CAISESNGYSGANVLTF.

The genes are TRBV4-1 and TRBJ2-7; TRBD2 aligns across 8 bases. The CDR3 loop spans 15 amino acids. Germline CDR1 is MGHRA and CDR2 is YSYEKL. Germline trimming cut 1 base from V and 4 bases from J; bases unmatched to any gene: 6. CDR3 residues: CASSQVQRGKYEQYF. CDR3 bases: TGCGCCAGCAGCCAAGTCCAGCGGGGGAAATACGAGCAGTACTTC.

This rearrangement joins TRBV28 to TRBJ1-2; TRBD1 matches at 7 bases. V was pared by 7 bases and J by 4 bases, with 12 bases of the junction left unmatched. Germline CDR1 is MDHEN and CDR2 is SYDVKM. The CDR3 contains 15 residues. The CDR3 DNA follows: TGTGCCAGCACCTTATACAGGGGATTCAGCTATGGCTACACCTTC. Its protein product is CASTLYRGFSYGYTF.

The chain carries TRBV4-2 and TRBJ1-2; D ambiguous. The CDR3 contains 15 residues. V was cut by 1 base and J by 0 bases, with 9 bases left in between. Germline-derived CDR1 and CDR2 are LGHNA and YNFKEQ. DNA for the CDR3: TGTGCCAGCAGCCAAGGCGACACCTCTAACTATGGCTACACCTTC. Residues: CASSQGDTSNYGYTF.

The chain joins TRBV5-1 to TRBJ2-1; no definite D call. Between the trimmed V and J ends, which lost 5 bases and 3 bases, there was a span of 21 bases. The CDR3 spans 17 residues. Germline-derived CDR1 and CDR2 are SGHRS and YFSETQ. CDR3 region: CASSFRLPGKNYNEQFF. Written as DNA, the CDR3 is TGCGCCAGCAGTTTCAGACTGCCCGGTAAAAACTACAATGAGCAGTTCTTC.